This TCR beta chain was recovered during a study of beta chain features in type 1 diabetes. Background on the study: Sorted cells from all samples, numbering 107,917,701, were examined.

All sorted populations exceeded 95% purity. Notes on the study in general: All four CD4+ subsets of Type 1 diabetes patients contained TCRB CDR3s that were moderately but significantly shorter. A potential PCR bias toward shorter templates would be equal in patient and control samples.

Expressed TCRB transcripts got sequenced, as all isolated RNA was reverse transcribed. Produced via immunoSEQ multiplex PCR; TCRdb's table is partial and in-frame only. In the table there are about 300,000 clones, roughly 13% of which are singletons. Trimming at V came to 6 bases and at J to 4 bases, leaving 10 bases not matched to a gene. This CDR3 region has 15 residues. Germline-derived CDR1 and CDR2 are LNHDA and SQIVND (reference sequence). This clone was picked up a small number of times. The antigen is unknown. This sequence originates from a woman under 30 with type 1 diabetes. This chain links TRBV19 with TRBJ2-5; 8 bases are a match to TRBD2. The sample consisted of naive CD4+ T cells from blood. The chain's CDR3 is CASRKGAGVRETQYF. The CDR3 DNA reads TGTGCCAGTAGGAAGGGAGCGGGAGTTCGAGAGACCCAGTACTTC.